The 25 T cell receptor beta chains reported below all come from one sample, sequenced in a study of T cell responses to AZD1222 COVID-19 vaccine. Measured with immunoSEQ multiplex PCR; TCRdb has only the in-frame clones, and not every one. The table includes some 120,000 clones, around 89% detected once. This specimen was peripheral blood, taken on day 0 of AZD1222 vaccination. The receptors were gathered from an adult in good health.

The chain carries TRBV5-6 and TRBJ2-2; TRBD2 agrees at 9 bases. Germline V gene lookup returns CDR1 SGHDT and CDR2 YYEEEE. The CDR3 length is 16 residues. Trimming took 3 bases from V and 4 from J; bases not matched to a gene: 7. The DNA of the CDR3 is TGTGCCAGCAGCTCCCTAGCGGGGTGGGGCACCGGGGAGCTGTTTTTT. Its protein product is CASSSLAGWGTGELFF. The variable domain in full, with the rest retrieved from reference TRBV5-6 and TRBJ2-2, is DAGVTQSPTHLIKTRGQQVTLRCSPKSGHDTVSWYQQALGQGPQFIFQYYEEEERQRGNFPDRFSGHQFPNYSSELNVNALLLGDSALYLCASSSLAGWGTGELFFGEGSRLTVL.

V is TRBV6-5 and J is TRBJ2-1, with D maybe TRBD1 (7 bases). The CDR3 runs 14 residues. Trimming removed 7 bases from V and 8 bases from J, with 18 bases in between. Per the germline V gene, CDR1 is MNHEY and CDR2 is SVGAGI. The DNA for the CDR3 is TGTGCCAGCACCTCAGGAGGGGGCAGGGATGAGCAGTTCTTC. Its protein is CASTSGGGRDEQFF.

V gene TRBV13 combines with J gene TRBJ1-1; maybe TRBD1 (5 bases). V was shortened by 5 bases and J by 6 bases, with 16 bases between the two germline ends. Germline values: CDR1 PRHDT, CDR2 FYEKMQ (reference sequence). This CDR3 region has 14 residues. CDR3 amino acids: CASSPPAGDAEAFF. The CDR3 DNA is TGTGCCAGCAGCCCCCCAGCCGGGGACGCTGAAGCTTTCTTT.

The chain couples TRBV3-1 (or the pseudogene TRBV3-2) to TRBJ1-4; 7 bases match TRBD1. Germline assignment: CDR1 LGHDT and CDR2 YNNKEL (reference sequence). The CDR3 is made up of 15 amino acids. Unmatched junction bases numbered 9, after V lost 6 bases and J lost 5 bases. The DNA of the CDR3 is TGTGCCAGCAGGGATGAGACAGGGACAAATGAAAAACTGTTTTTT. It codes for CASRDETGTNEKLFF.

This clone was picked up one time. The chain couples TRBV10-2 to TRBJ1-1; 8 nucleotides match TRBD1. V was clipped by 7 bases and J by 4 bases; unmatched bases: 5. This CDR3 region has 13 residues. Germline V gene data show CDR1 as WSHSY and CDR2 as SAAADI. The CDR3 spells CASTIQGGTEAFF. CDR3 coding DNA: TGCGCCAGCACCATACAGGGGGGCACTGAAGCTTTCTTT.

V usage is TRBV7-2 and J usage is TRBJ1-2; D is undetermined. CDR3 length: 13 amino acids. Germline loops: CDR1 SGHTA, CDR2 FQGNSA. Trimming shortened V by 6 bases and J by 8 bases, and 16 bases separated the two germline ends. The CDR3 reads CASRGDVGKGYTF. CDR3 sequence (DNA): TGTGCCAGCAGGGGAGACGTAGGGAAAGGCTACACCTTC.

This chain links TRBV6-6 with TRBJ2-7; TRBD2 matches at 9 bases. Germline CDR1 and CDR2: MNHNY and SVGAGI (reference sequence). The CDR3 is 14 amino acids. The V and J ends lost 5 bases and 3 bases, in that order; junction bases with no gene match: 5. This CDR3 reads CASSPSGGHYEQYF. The CDR3 DNA follows: TGTGCCAGCAGTCCGAGCGGGGGGCACTACGAGCAGTACTTC.

V gene TRBV10-3 combines with J gene TRBJ2-7; 10 nucleotides align to TRBD1. The CDR3 consists of 16 residues. CDR1 is ENHRY, CDR2 SYGVKD, per germline. Losses at the gene ends were 10 bases for V and 0 bases for J; bases not matched to a gene: 12. DNA for the CDR3: TGTGCCACCGGGGATCCGGACAGGGGGAGCTCCTACGAGCAGTACTTC. Translated, it gives CATGDPDRGSSYEQYF.

V gene TRBV7-2 combines with J gene TRBJ2-1; unclear D gene. The CDR3 runs 14 residues. CDR1 and CDR2 (germline): SGHTA, FQGNSA. V lost 4 bases, J lost 5 bases, and 12 bases lay in between. CDR3 protein: CASSSSGVDNEQFF. Here the CDR3 DNA reads TGTGCCAGCAGCTCTTCTGGGGTCGACAATGAGCAGTTCTTC.

The chain employs TRBV28 and TRBJ2-7, with TRBD2 identical over 11 bases. V shed 6 bases, J shed 2 bases, and the junction held 6 bases outside the gene matches. CDR1 is MDHEN, CDR2 SYDVKM, per germline. There are 15 residues in the CDR3. CDR3 in DNA: TGTGCCAGCAGGGCTAGCGGGGGGCGGGCCTACGAGCAGTACTTC. Residues: CASRASGGRAYEQYF.

The V call is TRBV19, the J call TRBJ2-2, with a weak D call TRBD1 (6 bases). The germline V and J ends were trimmed by 9 bases and 1 base, with 15 bases remaining between them. The CDR3 extends over 15 amino acids. The germline V gene has CDR1 LNHDA and CDR2 SQIVND (reference sequence). CDR3 sequence (DNA): TGTGCCAGAGCCAGGGGACGGATGAACACCGGGGAGCTGTTTTTT. It codes for CARARGRMNTGELFF.

The chain recombines TRBV6-5 with TRBJ1-6; perhaps TRBD1 as D (5 bases). V was trimmed by 2 bases and J by 7 bases, leaving 12 bases between them. Germline CDR1 and CDR2: MNHEY and SVGAGI. The CDR3 sequence is 15 residues long. The CDR3 spells CASSYEGLINSPLHF. DNA of the CDR3: TGTGCCAGCAGTTACGAGGGACTGATCAATTCACCCCTCCACTTT.

The gene calls are TRBV9 and TRBJ2-1, with TRBD2 matching over 7 bases. CDR1 is SGDLS, CDR2 YYNGEE, per germline. V was pared by 1 base and J by 1 base, with 5 bases of the junction left unmatched. This CDR3 spans 16 amino acids. The CDR3 sequence is CASSVRGGGSYNEQFF. DNA of the CDR3: TGTGCCAGCAGCGTACGCGGGGGAGGTTCCTACAATGAGCAGTTCTTC.

The CDR3 coding sequence is TGTGCCAGCAGCTTGAGCACGGGACAGGGGGCTAACAATGAGCAGTTCTTC. It translates to CASSLSTGQGANNEQFF. This rearrangement joins TRBV5-4 to TRBJ2-1, with 12 bases aligning to TRBD1. V trimming: 1 base; J trimming: 5 bases; junction bases outside the gene matches: 7. The length of the CDR3 is 17 residues. Germline CDR1 reads SGHNT; CDR2 reads YYREEE (reference sequence).

V and J are TRBV3-1 (or the pseudogene TRBV3-2) and TRBJ1-3, with D uncertain. CDR1 and CDR2 (germline): LGHDT, YNNKEL (reference sequence). Trimming took 1 base from V and 2 from J, leaving 12 bases between them. The CDR3 covers 16 residues. The CDR3 loop reads CASSQGYHLTGNTIYF. The CDR3, as DNA: TGTGCCAGCAGCCAAGGATACCATCTTACTGGAAACACCATATATTTT.

The genes are TRBV19 and TRBJ1-3, with a weak D call TRBD1 (5 bases). Trimming shortened V by 6 bases and J by 2 bases, and 17 bases separated the two germline ends. Germline loops: CDR1 LNHDA, CDR2 SQIVND (reference sequence). This CDR3 comprises 16 residues. The chain's CDR3 is CASSNRAGVTGNTIYF. CDR3 nucleotides: TGTGCCAGTAGCAACCGTGCGGGGGTCACTGGAAACACCATATATTTT.

The chain combines TRBV4-2 with TRBJ2-2; 8 bases fit TRBD1. V lost 0 bases, J lost 5 bases, and 5 bases stayed unmatched. CDR3 length: 16 amino acids. The germline CDR1 and CDR2 sequences are LGHNA and YNFKEQ. The CDR3 bases are TGTGCCAGCAGCCAAGAACAGGGGGTGTGGACCGGGGAGCTGTTTTTT. Its protein is CASSQEQGVWTGELFF.

In this sample, this clone turned up once. This chain joins TRBV7-2 and TRBJ2-1; D unresolved. Trimming removed 0 bases at V and 0 bases at J, with 9 bases between. This CDR3 has 16 residues. Germline CDR1 and CDR2: SGHTA and FQGNSA. CDR3 in amino acids: CASSLASAVSYNEQFF. CDR3 nucleotide sequence: TGTGCCAGCAGCTTAGCGTCGGCGGTCTCCTACAATGAGCAGTTCTTC. Looking up the rest from reference TRBV7-2 and TRBJ2-1 gives the full variable domain: GAGVSQSPSNKVTEKGKDVELRCDPISGHTALYWYRQSLGQGLEFLIYFQGNSAPDKSGLPSDRFSAERTGGSVSTLTIQRTQQEDSAVYLCASSLASAVSYNEQFFGPGTRLTVL.

The rearrangement uses TRBV18 and TRBJ2-1, with 7 bases aligning to TRBD1. In germline, CDR1 is KGHSH, CDR2 LQKENI. The CDR3 runs to 14 residues. Trimming at V came to 7 bases and at J to 5 bases, leaving 8 bases not matched to a gene. The CDR3 spells CASFTGALDNEQFF. The CDR3 DNA reads TGTGCCAGCTTTACAGGGGCGCTCGACAATGAGCAGTTCTTC.

This chain joins TRBV5-1 and TRBJ2-1, with 7 bases fitting TRBD1. This CDR3 is 18 amino acids long. The J segment lost 9 bases and the V segment lost 1 base, leaving 19 bases of the junction unmatched. Germline CDR1 reads SGHRS; CDR2 reads YFSETQ. The CDR3 nucleotides read TGCGCCAGCAGCTTGTACGGTGGAACAGGGGCGGTCCTAGGTGAGCAGTTCTTC. Protein product: CASSLYGGTGAVLGEQFF. The full variable domain, rest sourced from reference TRBV5-1 and TRBJ2-1, is KAGVTQTPRYLIKTRGQQVTLSCSPISGHRSVSWYQQTPGQGLQFLFEYFSETQRNKGNFPGRFSGRQFSNSRSEMNVSTLELGDSALYLCASSLYGGTGAVLGEQFFGPGTRLTVL.

This chain uses TRBV19 with TRBJ2-2; tentative D call: TRBD1 (6 bases). Germline-derived CDR1 and CDR2 are LNHDA and SQIVND (reference sequence). This CDR3 is built from 14 residues. The ends were cut back, 7 bases at V and 4 bases at J, with 13 bases in the middle. The CDR3 is CASTRGHPTGELFF. DNA of the CDR3: TGTGCCAGTACCAGGGGACACCCCACCGGGGAGCTGTTTTTT.

The rearrangement links TRBV27 to TRBJ1-1, with D tentatively TRBD1 (6 bases). Between the trimmed V and J ends, which lost 7 bases and 6 bases, there was a span of 12 bases. CDR1 and CDR2 (germline): MNHEY, SMNVEV (reference sequence). The CDR3 loop spans 12 amino acids. The CDR3 coding sequence is TGTGCCAGCAAGACAGGATCCGCTGAAGCTTTCTTT. Protein product: CASKTGSAEAFF.

This sequence joins TRBV6-5 and TRBJ1-6; tentative D call: TRBD1 (5 bases). V lost 3 bases and J 7 bases, leaving 13 bases between the germline ends. The CDR3 runs to 15 residues. Germline lookup yields CDR1 MNHEY and CDR2 SVGAGI. In nucleotides, the CDR3 is TGTGCCAGCAGTTATACGGGCGGGGACAATTCACCCCTCCACTTT. It translates to CASSYTGGDNSPLHF.

The chain recombines TRBV2 with TRBJ1-5; possibly TRBD1 for D (6 bases). Germline V gene lookup returns CDR1 SNHLY and CDR2 FYNNEI. Between the trimmed V and J ends, which lost 7 bases and 3 bases, there was a span of 16 bases. The CDR3 spans 15 residues. The CDR3 nucleotides are TGTGCCAGCACCCGAGGGGGGGGCCCCAATCAGCCCCAGCATTTT. Translation: CASTRGGGPNQPQHF.

The genes are TRBV25-1 and TRBJ1-6, with no clear D. Germline V CDR1 and CDR2: MGHDK, SYGVNS. The CDR3 totals 12 residues. The germline V and J ends were trimmed by 9 bases and 6 bases, with 9 bases remaining between them. The CDR3 nucleotides read TGTGCCAGTCGCGGGCTTAATTCACCCCTCCACTTT. Translation: CASRGLNSPLHF.